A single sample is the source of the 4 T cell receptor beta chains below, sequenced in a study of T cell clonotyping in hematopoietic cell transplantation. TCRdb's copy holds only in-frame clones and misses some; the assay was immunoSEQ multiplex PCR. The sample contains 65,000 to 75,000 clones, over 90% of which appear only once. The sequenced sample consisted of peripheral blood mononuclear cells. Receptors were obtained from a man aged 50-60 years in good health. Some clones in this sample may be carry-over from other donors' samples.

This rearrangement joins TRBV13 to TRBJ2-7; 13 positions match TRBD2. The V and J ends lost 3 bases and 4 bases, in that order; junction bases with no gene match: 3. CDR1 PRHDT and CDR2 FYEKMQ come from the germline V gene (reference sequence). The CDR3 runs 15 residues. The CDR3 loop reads CASSFWTSGRYEQYF. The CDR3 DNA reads TGTGCCAGCAGCTTCTGGACTAGCGGGAGATACGAGCAGTACTTC. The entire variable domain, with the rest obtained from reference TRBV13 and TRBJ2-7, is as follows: AAGVIQSPRHLIKEKRETATLKCYPIPRHDTVYWYQQGPGQDPQFLISFYEKMQSDKGSIPDRFSAQQFSDYHSELNMSSLELGDSALYFCASSFWTSGRYEQYFGPGTRLTVT.

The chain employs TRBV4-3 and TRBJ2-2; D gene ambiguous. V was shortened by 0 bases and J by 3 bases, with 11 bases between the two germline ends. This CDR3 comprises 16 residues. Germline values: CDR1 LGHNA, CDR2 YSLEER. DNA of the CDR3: TGCGCCAGCAGCCAAGATCGTAGTCTCTACACCGGGGAGCTGTTTTTT. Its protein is CASSQDRSLYTGELFF.

CDR3 region: CASRAGTRSLTEAFF. CDR3 bases: TGTGCCAGCAGGGCCGGGACGAGGAGTTTAACTGAAGCTTTCTTT. The V and J genes are TRBV28 and TRBJ1-1; tentatively, D is TRBD1 (5 bases). There are 15 residues in the CDR3. Trimming removed 6 bases from V and 5 bases from J, with 19 bases in between. Germline CDR1 and CDR2: MDHEN and SYDVKM.

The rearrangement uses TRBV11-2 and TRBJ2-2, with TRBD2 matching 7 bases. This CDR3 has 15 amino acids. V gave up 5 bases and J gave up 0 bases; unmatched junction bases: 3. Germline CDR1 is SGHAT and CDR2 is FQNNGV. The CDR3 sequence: CASSAGTTNTGELFF. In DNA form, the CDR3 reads TGTGCCAGCAGCGCCGGGACTACGAACACCGGGGAGCTGTTTTTT. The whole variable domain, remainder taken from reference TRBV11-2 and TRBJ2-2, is EAGVAQSPRYKIIEKRQSVAFWCNPISGHATLYWYQQILGQGPKLLIQFQNNGVVDDSQLPKDRFSAERLKGVDSTLKIQPAKLEDSAVYLCASSAGTTNTGELFFGEGSRLTVL.